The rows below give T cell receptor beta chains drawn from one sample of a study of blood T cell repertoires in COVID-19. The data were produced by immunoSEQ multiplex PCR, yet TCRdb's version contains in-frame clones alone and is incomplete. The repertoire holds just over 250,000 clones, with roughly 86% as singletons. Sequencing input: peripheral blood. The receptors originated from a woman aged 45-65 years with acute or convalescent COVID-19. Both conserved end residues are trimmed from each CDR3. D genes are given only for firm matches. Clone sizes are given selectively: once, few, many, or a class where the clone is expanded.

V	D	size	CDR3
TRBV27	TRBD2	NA	ASSLSSLLAESSEQF
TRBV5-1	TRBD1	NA	ASSQRTGSEAF
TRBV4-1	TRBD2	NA	ASSLRLAGRVADTQY
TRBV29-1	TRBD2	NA	SVYSGRLYEQY
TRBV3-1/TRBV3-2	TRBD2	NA	ASSRTTGLAGITSTDTQY
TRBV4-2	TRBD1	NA	ASSQETGGPYEQY
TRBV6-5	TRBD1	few	ASSYSPGQGTEAF
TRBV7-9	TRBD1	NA	ASSSGTGSDEQY
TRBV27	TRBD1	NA	ASSLWDRVNYEQY
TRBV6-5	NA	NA	ASEEAGSYT
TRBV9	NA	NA	ASSVDQGIYNEQF
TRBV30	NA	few	AWSPRVGEQF
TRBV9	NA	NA	ASSVGMSSTETQY
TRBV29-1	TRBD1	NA	SALRGMNTEAF
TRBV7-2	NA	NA	ASSPRTDTQY
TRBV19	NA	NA	ASSIDSGGEQY
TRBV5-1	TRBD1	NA	ASSLPGQGTGELF
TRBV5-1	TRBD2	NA	ASSFEGRVHTDTQY
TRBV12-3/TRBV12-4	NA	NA	ASSRQINTEAF
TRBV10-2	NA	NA	ASKDRQETQY
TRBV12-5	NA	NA	ASGPGTLSSYNEQF
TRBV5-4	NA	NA	ASSLDRDEQY
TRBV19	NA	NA	ASSDSRGSHYGYT
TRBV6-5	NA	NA	ASSFSSRGRGYGYT
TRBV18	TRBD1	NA	ASSQTGTADSPLH
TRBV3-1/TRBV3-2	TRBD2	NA	ASSQDLAGGHYEQY
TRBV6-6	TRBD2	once	ASRGLAGDPSEQY
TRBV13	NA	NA	ASSSLAASAYEQY
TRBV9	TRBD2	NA	ASSVDRLAGGWNTGELF
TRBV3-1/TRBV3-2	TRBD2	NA	ASSREGLAGGSGTDTQY
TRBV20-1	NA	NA	SASSGYEQY
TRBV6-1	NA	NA	ASSEVLNTGELF
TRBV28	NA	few	ASSLLGTASSNQPQH
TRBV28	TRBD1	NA	ASSLETGVGTEAF
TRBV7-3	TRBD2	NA	ASSLSGGETQY
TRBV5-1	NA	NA	ASSLATYNEKLF